The 27 T cell receptor beta chains below were found in one sample sequenced in a study of shared clonotypes between healthy human individuals. This table comes from immunoSEQ multiplex PCR, and its TCRdb copy is limited to in-frame clones, with some not included. The sample carries around 1,000,000 clones, 60% to 80% recorded once. Input material: memory CD4+ T cells from PBMCs. Subset: CD45RA-negative fraction. Receptors originate from a man between 18 and 29 years old in good health. Some clones in this sample may be carry-over from other donors' samples.

V gene TRBV5-1 combines with J gene TRBJ2-1; TRBD1 aligns across 8 bases. Unmatched junction bases numbered 3, after V lost 4 bases and J lost 0 bases. Germline V gene data show CDR1 as SGHRS and CDR2 as YFSETQ. There are 15 residues in the CDR3. CDR3 DNA sequence: TGCGCCAGCAGCCTGACAGGGGTCTCCTACAATGAGCAGTTCTTC. This translates into CASSLTGVSYNEQFF.

V is TRBV7-2 and J is TRBJ2-3, with 10 bases aligning to TRBD2. The junction had 4 bases not matched to a gene; V was cut back by 3 bases and J by 1 base. Germline V lookup: CDR1 SGHTA, CDR2 FQGNSA. CDR3 size: 16 residues. This CDR3 reads CASSLGLAQRTDTQYF. The CDR3 DNA reads TGTGCCAGCAGCTTGGGACTAGCGCAACGCACAGATACGCAGTATTTT.

V and J are TRBV2 and TRBJ1-1, with D uncertain. The V end lost 6 bases, the J end lost 1 base, and 12 bases lay between the germline ends. Per germline, CDR1 SNHLY and CDR2 FYNNEI. The CDR3 is 14 amino acids. In nucleotides, the CDR3 is TGTGCCAGCAGGCGGAGGGTCCGGAACACTGAAGCTTTCTTT. It translates to CASRRRVRNTEAFF.

The V and J genes are TRBV7-8 and TRBJ2-5, with D tentatively TRBD1 or TRBD2 (6 bases each). This CDR3 comprises 13 residues. With 6 bases removed from V and 2 bases from J, the gap between germline ends came to 10 bases. Germline values: CDR1 SGHVS, CDR2 FQNEAQ. DNA of the CDR3: TGTGCCAGCAGGCGGGGACAACAAGAGACCCAGTACTTC. Its translation: CASRRGQQETQYF. Using reference TRBV7-8 and TRBJ2-5 for the parts outside the CDR3, the full variable domain is GAGVSQSPRYKVAKRGQDVALRCDPISGHVSLFWYQQALGQGPEFLTYFQNEAQLDKSGLPSDRFFAERPEGSVSTLKIQRTQQEDSAVYLCASRRGQQETQYFGPGTRLLVL.

V is TRBV29-1 and J is TRBJ2-5; D remains ambiguous. V gave up 7 bases and J gave up 4 bases, with 13 bases separating them. The germline gives CDR1 SQVTM, CDR2 ANQGSEA. This CDR3 contains 12 residues. The CDR3 sequence: CSGLDGGETQYF. CDR3 nucleotide sequence: TGCAGCGGGCTCGATGGCGGAGAGACCCAGTACTTC.

V usage is TRBV11-2 and J usage is TRBJ2-7, with 10 bases fitting TRBD2. CDR1 and CDR2 (germline): SGHAT, FQNNGV. The CDR3 has 19 residues. J gave up 3 bases and V 1 base, and 15 bases lay outside the gene matches. DNA for the CDR3: TGTGCCAGCAGCTTAGTGGCTAGCGGGAGTTGGTGGGGGGGCTACGAGCAGTACTTC. Its protein is CASSLVASGSWWGGYEQYF.

This clone was counted between two and nine times. The chain has TRBV11-2 and TRBJ2-2; D possibly matches TRBD1 or TRBD2 (5 bases each). Trimming took 5 bases from V and 1 from J, leaving 11 bases between them. The CDR3 sequence is 15 residues long. Germline values: CDR1 SGHAT, CDR2 FQNNGV. CDR3 nucleotides: TGTGCCAGCAGCCGCGAGAGGGGGAACACCGGGGAGCTGTTTTTT. Protein sequence: CASSRERGNTGELFF.

V gene TRBV7-6 combines with J gene TRBJ2-3; 7 bases match TRBD2. Germline loops: CDR1 SGHVS, CDR2 FNYEAQ. The V gene end was trimmed by 5 bases and the J gene end by 1 base; junction bases not matched to a gene: 6. CDR3 size: 15 residues. CDR3 protein: CASSITAGGTDTQYF. The CDR3 DNA is TGTGCCAGCAGCATCACGGCGGGAGGCACAGATACGCAGTATTTT.

V usage is TRBV2 and J usage is TRBJ2-7, with D unresolved. This CDR3 spans 13 amino acids. The V end was cut by 10 bases, the J end by 6 bases, with 19 bases between. CDR1 and CDR2 (germline): SNHLY, FYNNEI. CDR3 nucleotide sequence: TGTGCCACCTGCGACACGACTCAGGCCGAGCAGTACTTC. Translating it yields CATCDTTQAEQYF.

The chain employs TRBV15 and TRBJ1-5; a possible D gene is TRBD1 (5 bases). Germline V lookup: CDR1 LNHNV, CDR2 YYDKDF (reference sequence). The CDR3 is 14 amino acids. V shed 1 base and J shed 7 bases, with 11 bases lying between them. This chain's CDR3 is CATSRGGAGQPQHF. In DNA, the CDR3 is TGTGCCACCAGCAGAGGCGGGGCTGGGCAGCCCCAGCATTTT.

This chain joins TRBV25-1 and TRBJ1-4; D remains ambiguous. The CDR3 covers 16 residues. The V end was cut by 6 bases, the J end by 0 bases, with 14 bases between. Germline V gene lookup returns CDR1 MGHDK and CDR2 SYGVNS. The CDR3 is CASSPPTGATNEKLFF. The CDR3 DNA is TGTGCCAGCAGCCCCCCTACGGGTGCAACTAATGAAAAACTGTTTTTT.

The rearrangement uses TRBV2 and TRBJ1-4, with D possibly matching TRBD1 (6 bases). V was pared by 6 bases and J by 2 bases, with 13 bases between. The CDR3 length is 15 residues. Germline loops: CDR1 SNHLY, CDR2 FYNNEI. The CDR3 region is CASRLQGTTNEKLFF. CDR3 DNA: TGTGCCAGCAGGCTACAGGGAACTACTAATGAAAAACTGTTTTTT.

The chain links TRBV7-9 to TRBJ2-1; D is undetermined. Germline V gene lookup returns CDR1 SEHNR and CDR2 FQNEAQ (reference sequence). The V gene lost 1 base and the J gene lost 1 base, with 8 bases spanning the gap. The CDR3 extends over 15 amino acids. CDR3 residues: CASSLEQFSYNEQFF. DNA for the CDR3: TGTGCCAGCAGCTTAGAACAGTTTTCCTACAATGAGCAGTTCTTC.

In DNA, the CDR3 is TGTGCCAGCAGTGATCTCATCAGGACGGGGAATGAAAAACTGTTTTTT. Amino acids: CASSDLIRTGNEKLFF. The chain carries TRBV6-1 and TRBJ1-4; D gene unclear. The CDR3 is 16 residues long. Germline lookup yields CDR1 MNHNS and CDR2 SASEGT. V was clipped by 3 bases and J by 5 bases, with 16 bases between them.

The chain has TRBV5-6 and TRBJ1-2, with D possibly matching TRBD1 (5 bases). The CDR3 length is 12 residues. The V gene's germline CDR1 is SGHDT and CDR2 YYEEEE. V was pared by 4 bases and J by 5 bases, with 9 bases between. The CDR3 DNA sequence: TGTGCCAGCAGCCGTGGGGCTTATGGCTACACCTTC. Translated: CASSRGAYGYTF.

A remark on this clone: Other nucleotide sequences from this sample produce the same CDR3. The genes are TRBV6-6 and TRBJ2-2, with no clear D. Germline assignment: CDR1 MNHNY and CDR2 SVGAGI (reference sequence). The CDR3 is 12 amino acids. The V end was cut by 2 bases, the J end by 4 bases, with 2 bases between. The CDR3 sequence: CASSYSTGELFF. CDR3 sequence (DNA): TGTGCCAGCAGTTACAGCACCGGGGAGCTGTTTTTT.

V is TRBV6-5 and J is TRBJ1-1; D is unresolved. The CDR3 runs 12 residues. Germline V lookup: CDR1 MNHEY, CDR2 SVGAGI. V was clipped by 5 bases and J by 1 base, with 5 bases between them. CDR3 protein: CASSRSNTEAFF. CDR3 nucleotides: TGTGCCAGCAGTAGGTCGAACACTGAAGCTTTCTTT.

Turning to this clone: This CDR3 is also generated by other DNA sequences in the sample. V and J are TRBV27 and TRBJ2-7; 15 bases are shared with TRBD2. Trimming cost V 3 bases and J 4 bases; bases outside gene matches: 4. The CDR3 sequence is 16 residues long. Per the germline V gene, CDR1 is MNHEY and CDR2 is SMNVEV (reference sequence). CDR3 nucleotides: TGTGCCAGCAGTTTCCGGACTAGCGGGAGGGGGTACGAGCAGTACTTC. Translating it yields CASSFRTSGRGYEQYF.

V is TRBV5-4 and J is TRBJ2-7; TRBD1 aligns across 7 bases. The ends lost 4 bases at V and 3 bases at J; junction bases unmatched: 7. Germline V gene data show CDR1 as SGHNT and CDR2 as YYREEE (reference sequence). This CDR3 region has 14 residues. The CDR3 coding sequence is TGTGCCAGCAGCCCCCAGACAGGGAACTACGAGCAGTACTTC. As protein: CASSPQTGNYEQYF.

In its sample, this clone was seen a few times. The genes are TRBV29-1 and TRBJ2-1, with no clear D. Deletions cut 5 bases from V and 6 bases from J, with 11 bases between. Germline V gives CDR1 SQVTM, CDR2 ANQGSEA. There are 12 residues in the CDR3. The CDR3 sequence is CSVPLGSNEQFF. As DNA, the CDR3 is TGCAGCGTTCCGCTAGGTTCCAATGAGCAGTTCTTC.

The chain carries TRBV9 and TRBJ1-2; D is unclear. Germline V lookup: CDR1 SGDLS, CDR2 YYNGEE. CDR3 length: 14 amino acids. Trimming took off 0 bases at V and 2 bases at J, with 8 bases between the two ends. The CDR3, as DNA: TGTGCCAGCAGCGTAGTCGGCAGAAACTATGGCTACACCTTC. Amino acid sequence: CASSVVGRNYGYTF.

This sequence joins TRBV7-2 and TRBJ2-1; possible D gene TRBD1, 6 bases. Germline V gene sequence: CDR1 SGHTA, CDR2 FQGNSA. This CDR3 contains 15 residues. Trimming removed 7 bases from V and 4 bases from J, with 17 bases in between. The CDR3 loop is CASTPSRGGYNEQFF. The CDR3, as DNA: TGTGCCAGCACCCCCTCCAGGGGCGGGTACAATGAGCAGTTCTTC. Based on the CDR3 plus reference TRBV7-2 and TRBJ2-1, the full variable domain is GAGVSQSPSNKVTEKGKDVELRCDPISGHTALYWYRQSLGQGLEFLIYFQGNSAPDKSGLPSDRFSAERTGGSVSTLTIQRTQQEDSAVYLCASTPSRGGYNEQFFGPGTRLTVL.

This chain joins TRBV2 and TRBJ2-5; TRBD2 agrees at 10 bases. CDR3 length equals 14 residues. V lost 4 bases and J lost 11; bases outside the gene matches: 10. Germline loops: CDR1 SNHLY, CDR2 FYNNEI. The CDR3: CASSGVGLALSQYF. The CDR3 DNA follows: TGTGCCAGCAGTGGGGTGGGACTAGCGCTTTCTCAGTACTTC. Full variable domain (outside the CDR3, taken from reference TRBV2 and TRBJ2-5): EPEVTQTPSHQVTQMGQEVILRCVPISNHLYFYWYRQILGQKVEFLVSFYNNEISEKSEIFDDQFSVERPDGSNFTLKIRSTKLEDSAMYFCASSGVGLALSQYFGPGTRLLVL.

The CDR3 sequence is CASTPYGTENQPQHF. In DNA form, the CDR3 reads TGCGCCAGCACCCCTTACGGGACAGAGAATCAGCCCCAGCATTTT. The chain is built from TRBV23-1 and TRBJ1-5; 7 bases are a match to TRBD1. TRBV23-1 has ORF status, its function being uncertain. V lost 7 bases to trimming and J lost 4 bases; unmatched junction nucleotides: 10. The CDR3 sequence is 15 residues long.

This clone was counted a single time. The chain links TRBV9 to TRBJ2-1; 11 bases align to TRBD2. From germline, CDR1 is SGDLS and CDR2 YYNGEE. This CDR3 contains 14 residues. After removal of 4 bases from V and 10 bases from J, the junction contained 7 bases not matched to a gene. CDR3 loop: CASSLRLAGNEQFF. The CDR3 DNA reads TGTGCCAGCAGCCTCAGACTAGCGGGGAACGAGCAGTTCTTC.

The chain recombines TRBV7-9 with TRBJ2-5; 9 positions match TRBD1. The CDR3 extends over 13 amino acids. Unmatched junction bases numbered 4, after V lost 8 bases and J lost 3 bases. From germline, CDR1 is SEHNR and CDR2 FQNEAQ (reference sequence). The CDR3 DNA reads as TGTGCCAGCGGAACAGGGGGCAAAGAGACCCAGTACTTC. Its translation: CASGTGGKETQYF.

V gene TRBV3-1 (or the pseudogene TRBV3-2) combines with J gene TRBJ2-3; D uncertain. This CDR3 comprises 9 residues. Trimming left V 4 bases short and J 14 bases short, with 7 bases between. Germline V gene sequence: CDR1 LGHDT, CDR2 YNNKEL (reference sequence). CDR3 sequence: CASSPIPYF. The CDR3 DNA reads TGTGCCAGCAGCCCAATCCCGTATTTT.